These 2 T cell receptor beta chains were sequenced from one sample in a study of T cell responses to AZD1222 COVID-19 vaccine. Using immunoSEQ multiplex PCR, the repertoire was profiled, and TCRdb retains in-frame clones only, with some absent. The table lists roughly 92,000 clones, around 90% of them singletons, with 8% to 9.5% in the top ten. The source material was peripheral blood, sampled on day 0 of AZD1222 vaccination. The receptors were sampled from an adult in good health.

For this clone: Germline is not matched at one junction end, which may reflect a read error. The chain uses TRBV7-7 and TRBJ2-2, with D perhaps matching TRBD1 (6 bases). Germline-derived CDR1 and CDR2 are SSHAT and FNYEAQ (reference sequence). The CDR3 consists of 14 residues. This chain's CDR3 is CASSPGTSTGELFF. For the CDR3, the DNA is TGTGCTAGCAGCCCCGGGACATCCACCGGGGAGCTGTTTTTT. The full variable domain, completed using reference TRBV7-7 and TRBJ2-2, is GAGVSQSPRYKVTKRGQDVTLRCDPISSHATLYWYQQALGQGPEFLTYFNYEAQPDKSGLPSDRFSAERPEGSISTLTIQRTEQRDSAMYRCASSPGTSTGELFFGEGSRLTVL.

The V gene is TRBV7-9, the J gene TRBJ1-2; a weak D match, TRBD1 (5 bases). V was shortened by 1 base and J by 9 bases, with 18 bases between the two germline ends. The germline V gene encodes CDR1 SEHNR and CDR2 FQNEAQ (reference sequence). CDR3 length equals 15 residues. The CDR3 region is CASSLGGRVHACYTF. CDR3 DNA sequence: TGTGCCAGCAGCTTAGGGGGCAGGGTCCATGCGTGCTACACCTTC.